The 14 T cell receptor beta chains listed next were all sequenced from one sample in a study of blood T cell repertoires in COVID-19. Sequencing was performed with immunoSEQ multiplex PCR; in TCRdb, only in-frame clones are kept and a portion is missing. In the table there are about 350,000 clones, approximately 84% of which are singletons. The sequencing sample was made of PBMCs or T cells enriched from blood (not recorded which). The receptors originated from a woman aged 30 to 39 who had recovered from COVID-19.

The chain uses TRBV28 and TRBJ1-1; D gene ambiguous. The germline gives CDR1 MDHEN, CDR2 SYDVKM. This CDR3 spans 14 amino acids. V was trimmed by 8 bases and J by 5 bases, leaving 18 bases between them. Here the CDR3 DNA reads TGTGCCAGCGAGCCTATCAGATTGAGGACTGAAGCTTTCTTT. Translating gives CASEPIRLRTEAFF.

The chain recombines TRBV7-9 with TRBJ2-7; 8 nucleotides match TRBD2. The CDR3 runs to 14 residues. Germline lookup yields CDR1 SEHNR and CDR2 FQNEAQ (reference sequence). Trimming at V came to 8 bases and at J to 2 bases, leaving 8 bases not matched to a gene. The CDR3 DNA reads TGTGCCAGCGGAAGCGGGGGCGGCACCTACGAGCAGTACTTC. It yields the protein CASGSGGGTYEQYF.

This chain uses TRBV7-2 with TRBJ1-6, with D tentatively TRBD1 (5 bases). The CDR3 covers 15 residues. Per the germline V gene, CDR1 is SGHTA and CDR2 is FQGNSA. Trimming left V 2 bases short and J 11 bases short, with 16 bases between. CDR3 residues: CASSLILAGNPPLHF. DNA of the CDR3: TGTGCCAGCAGCTTAATTTTGGCAGGGAATCCACCCCTCCACTTT.

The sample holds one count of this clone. Here the CDR3 reads CASSSGLDSNYGYTF. In DNA, the CDR3 is TGCGCCAGCAGCTCTGGTCTGGACTCTAACTATGGCTACACCTTC. The chain uses TRBV5-1 and TRBJ1-2; D not certain. This CDR3 has 15 residues. With 3 bases removed from V and 0 bases from J, the gap between germline ends came to 12 bases. Germline CDR1 is SGHRS and CDR2 is YFSETQ.

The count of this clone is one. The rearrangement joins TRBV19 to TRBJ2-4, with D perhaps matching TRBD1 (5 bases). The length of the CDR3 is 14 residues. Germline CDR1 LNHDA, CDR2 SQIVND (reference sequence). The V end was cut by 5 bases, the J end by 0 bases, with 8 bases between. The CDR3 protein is CASSARVAKNIQYF. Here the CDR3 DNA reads TGTGCCAGTAGTGCCAGGGTAGCCAAAAACATTCAGTACTTC.

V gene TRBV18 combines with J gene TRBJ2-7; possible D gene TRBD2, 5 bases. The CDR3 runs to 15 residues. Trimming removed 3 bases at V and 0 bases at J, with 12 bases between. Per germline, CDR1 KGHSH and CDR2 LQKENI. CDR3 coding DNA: TGTGCCAGCTCACCGCCCGGGATAAACTCCTACGAGCAGTACTTC. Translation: CASSPPGINSYEQYF. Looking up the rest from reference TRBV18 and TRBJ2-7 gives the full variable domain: NAGVMQNPRHLVRRRGQEARLRCSPMKGHSHVYWYRQLPEEGLKFMVYLQKENIIDESGMPKERFSAEFPKEGPSILRIQQVVRGDSAAYFCASSPPGINSYEQYFGPGTRLTVT.

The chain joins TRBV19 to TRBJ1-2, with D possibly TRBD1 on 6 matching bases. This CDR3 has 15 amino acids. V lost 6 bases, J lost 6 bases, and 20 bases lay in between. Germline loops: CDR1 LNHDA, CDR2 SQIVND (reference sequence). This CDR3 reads CASSRTQQGLNGYTF. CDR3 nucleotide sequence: TGTGCCAGTAGCCGAACCCAACAGGGTTTGAATGGCTACACCTTC.

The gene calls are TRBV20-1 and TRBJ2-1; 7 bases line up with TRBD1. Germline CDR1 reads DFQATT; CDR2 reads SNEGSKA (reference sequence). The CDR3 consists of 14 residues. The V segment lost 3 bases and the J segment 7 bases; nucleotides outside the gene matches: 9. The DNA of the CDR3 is TGCAGTGCTAGTTCCCCGACAGGGATGAATGAGCAGTTCTTC. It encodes CSASSPTGMNEQFF.

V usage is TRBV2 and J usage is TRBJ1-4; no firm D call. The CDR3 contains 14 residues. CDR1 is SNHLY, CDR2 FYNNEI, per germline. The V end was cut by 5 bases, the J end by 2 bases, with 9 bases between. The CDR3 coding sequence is TGTGCCAGCAGTTTGGGCAGGACTAATGAAAAACTGTTTTTT. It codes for CASSLGRTNEKLFF.

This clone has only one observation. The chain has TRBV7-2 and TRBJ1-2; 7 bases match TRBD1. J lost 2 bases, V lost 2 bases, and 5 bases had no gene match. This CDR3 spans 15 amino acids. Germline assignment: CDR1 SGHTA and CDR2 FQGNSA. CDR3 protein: CASSLWDSQNYGYTF. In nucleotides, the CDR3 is TGTGCCAGCAGCTTATGGGACAGCCAAAACTATGGCTACACCTTC.

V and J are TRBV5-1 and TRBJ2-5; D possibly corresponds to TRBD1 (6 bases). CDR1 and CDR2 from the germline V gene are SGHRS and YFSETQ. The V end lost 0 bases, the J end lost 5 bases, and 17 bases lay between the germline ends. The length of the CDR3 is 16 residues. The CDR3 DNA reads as TGCGCCAGCAGCTTGGGGACCCAGGGGCGCTGGGAGACCCAGTACTTC. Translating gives CASSLGTQGRWETQYF.

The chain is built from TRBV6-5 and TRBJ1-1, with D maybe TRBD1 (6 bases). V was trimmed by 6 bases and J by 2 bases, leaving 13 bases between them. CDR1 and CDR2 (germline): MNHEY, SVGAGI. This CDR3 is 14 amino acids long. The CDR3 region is CASRPLQGNTEAFF. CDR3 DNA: TGTGCCAGCAGGCCGTTACAGGGAAACACTGAAGCTTTCTTT.

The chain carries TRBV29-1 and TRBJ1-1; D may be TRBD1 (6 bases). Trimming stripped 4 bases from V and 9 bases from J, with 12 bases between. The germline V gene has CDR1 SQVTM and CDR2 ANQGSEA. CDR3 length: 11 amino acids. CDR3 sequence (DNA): TGCAGCGTTGCGGACAGACCGAAAGCTTTCTTT. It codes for CSVADRPKAFF.

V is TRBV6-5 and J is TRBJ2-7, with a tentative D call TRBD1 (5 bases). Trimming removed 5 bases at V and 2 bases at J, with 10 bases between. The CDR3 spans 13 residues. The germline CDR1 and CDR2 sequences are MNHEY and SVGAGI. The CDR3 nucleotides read TGTGCCAGCAGTCCATTGGGGCCCTACGAGCAGTACTTC. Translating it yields CASSPLGPYEQYF.